This is a list of T cell receptor beta chains from one sample in a study of cytomegalovirus exposure and HLA in healthy donors. Measured with immunoSEQ multiplex PCR; TCRdb has only the in-frame clones, and not every one. The sample contains 150,000 to 200,000 clones, over 65% of which appear only once. Sequenced material: PBMCs. Receptors originate from a woman aged 25-40 years in good health and CMV-seronegative. Both conserved end residues are trimmed from each CDR3.

v_call: TRBV11-3; cdr3_aa: ASSLAGEQF
v_call: TRBV19; cdr3_aa: ASSQGNQPQH
v_call: TRBV15; cdr3_aa: ATSIAVGSPYEQY
v_call: TRBV5-1; cdr3_aa: ASSNLDSYNSPLH
v_call: TRBV6-5; cdr3_aa: ASSRDSYGYT
v_call: TRBV14; cdr3_aa: ASSQEDRAGAYRTDTQY
v_call: TRBV6-6; cdr3_aa: ATTAERVAAGNTIY
v_call: TRBV23-1; cdr3_aa: ASSQSIRARQY
v_call: TRBV6-1; cdr3_aa: ASSETRGGEQF
v_call: TRBV6-4; cdr3_aa: ASRVTSGPYNEQF
v_call: TRBV4-2; cdr3_aa: ASSQGLIYGYT
v_call: TRBV7-2; cdr3_aa: ASSSGLISYEQY
v_call: TRBV18; cdr3_aa: ASSPYKGQGNRQF
v_call: TRBV10-2; cdr3_aa: ASIPGLDSEQY
v_call: TRBV7-2; cdr3_aa: ASSLQVPPVTGELF
v_call: TRBV7-9; cdr3_aa: ASTLQGSYEQY
v_call: TRBV6-1; cdr3_aa: ASREGLNTEAF
v_call: TRBV7-9; cdr3_aa: ASSLGQGNYGYT
v_call: TRBV9; cdr3_aa: ASSAAGTGVSGANVLT
v_call: TRBV5-1; cdr3_aa: ASSFNTGGYGYT
v_call: TRBV28; cdr3_aa: ASRGGAPYEQY
v_call: TRBV9; cdr3_aa: ASSAGRVYSYEQY
v_call: TRBV9; cdr3_aa: ASNPSGTGGYGYT
v_call: TRBV5-4; cdr3_aa: ASSLRKGGGEKLF
v_call: TRBV5-8; cdr3_aa: ASNPGVGELF
v_call: TRBV5-5; cdr3_aa: ASSWDPRGGYT
v_call: TRBV7-7; cdr3_aa: ASSPGQGGNTGELF
v_call: TRBV6-6; cdr3_aa: ASSYRTDGYT
v_call: TRBV2; cdr3_aa: ASSGASGGYEQY
v_call: TRBV9; cdr3_aa: ASSVYPILGLEETQY
v_call: TRBV6-4; cdr3_aa: ASSVEGIDTGELF
v_call: TRBV9; cdr3_aa: ASSVVPGPSSPIY
v_call: TRBV27; cdr3_aa: ASSLFGQAGEKLF
v_call: TRBV5-1; cdr3_aa: ASSLAQNYQETQY
v_call: TRBV2; cdr3_aa: ASSVRRWVAETQY
v_call: TRBV4-3; cdr3_aa: ASSQDWGPEGEQY
v_call: TRBV19; cdr3_aa: ASSIAGVGEQF
v_call: TRBV11-2; cdr3_aa: ASGGARSSREQY
v_call: TRBV19; cdr3_aa: ASSPVAGAGNEQF
v_call: TRBV5-6; cdr3_aa: ASSLSSGYHNEQF
v_call: TRBV2; cdr3_aa: ATGGLAGADTQY
v_call: TRBV28; cdr3_aa: ASSLSWASGRNTDTQY
v_call: TRBV5-4; cdr3_aa: ASSVTGNYGYT
v_call: TRBV5-1; cdr3_aa: ASSLFITNYGSGANVLT
v_call: TRBV4-2; cdr3_aa: ASSRRTGILYEQY
v_call: TRBV5-1; cdr3_aa: ASSWNPAGLAGAEQY
v_call: TRBV29-1; cdr3_aa: SVKKQGSDYEQY
v_call: TRBV5-1; cdr3_aa: ASRETNNSPLH
v_call: TRBV15; cdr3_aa: ATSRGLAGEYEQY
v_call: TRBV20-1; cdr3_aa: STDTSTEAF